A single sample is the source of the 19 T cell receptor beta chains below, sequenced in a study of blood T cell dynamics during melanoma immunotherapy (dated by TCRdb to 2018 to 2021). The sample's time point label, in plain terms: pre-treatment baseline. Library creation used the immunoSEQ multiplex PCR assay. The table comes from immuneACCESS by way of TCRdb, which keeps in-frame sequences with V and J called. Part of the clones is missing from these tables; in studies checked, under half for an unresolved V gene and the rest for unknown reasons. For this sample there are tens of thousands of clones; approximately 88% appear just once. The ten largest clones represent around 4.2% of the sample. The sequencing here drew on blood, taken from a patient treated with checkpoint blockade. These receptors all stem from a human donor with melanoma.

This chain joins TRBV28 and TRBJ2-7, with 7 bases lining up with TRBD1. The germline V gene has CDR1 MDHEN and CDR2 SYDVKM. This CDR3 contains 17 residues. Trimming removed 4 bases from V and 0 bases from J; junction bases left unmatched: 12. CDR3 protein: CASSSQGWGTSSYEQYF. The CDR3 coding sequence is TGTGCCAGCAGTTCACAGGGGTGGGGGACGAGCTCCTACGAGCAGTACTTC.

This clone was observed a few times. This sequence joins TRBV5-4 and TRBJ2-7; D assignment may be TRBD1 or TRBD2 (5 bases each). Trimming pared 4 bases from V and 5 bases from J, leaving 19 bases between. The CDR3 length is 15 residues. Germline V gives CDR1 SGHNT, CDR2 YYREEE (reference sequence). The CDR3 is CASSPPNSRDHEQYF. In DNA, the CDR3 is TGTGCCAGCAGCCCTCCTAACTCCAGGGACCACGAGCAGTACTTC.

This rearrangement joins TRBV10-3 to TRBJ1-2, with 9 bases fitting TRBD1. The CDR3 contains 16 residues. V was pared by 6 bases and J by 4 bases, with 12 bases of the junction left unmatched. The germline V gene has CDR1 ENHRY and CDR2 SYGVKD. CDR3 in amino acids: CAIRRTGAALRYGYTF. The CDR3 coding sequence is TGTGCCATCAGGCGGACAGGGGCCGCTCTCCGCTATGGCTACACCTTC.

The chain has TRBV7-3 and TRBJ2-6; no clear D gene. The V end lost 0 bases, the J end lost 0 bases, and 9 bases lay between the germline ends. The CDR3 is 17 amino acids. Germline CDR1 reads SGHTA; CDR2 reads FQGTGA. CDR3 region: CASSLTPAGSGANVLTF. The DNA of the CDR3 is TGTGCCAGCAGCTTAACCCCAGCTGGCTCTGGGGCCAACGTCCTGACTTTC.

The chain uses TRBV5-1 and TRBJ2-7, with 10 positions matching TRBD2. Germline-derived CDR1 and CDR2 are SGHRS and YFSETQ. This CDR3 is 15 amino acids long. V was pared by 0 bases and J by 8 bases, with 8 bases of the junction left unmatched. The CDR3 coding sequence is TGCGCCAGCAGCTTGGGGACTAGCGGACCTACGAAGCAGTACTTC. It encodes CASSLGTSGPTKQYF.

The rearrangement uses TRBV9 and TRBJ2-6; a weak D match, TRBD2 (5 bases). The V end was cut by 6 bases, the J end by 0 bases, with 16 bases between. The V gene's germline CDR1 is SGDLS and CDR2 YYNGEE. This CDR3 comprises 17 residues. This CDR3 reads CASNRGSESSGANVLTF. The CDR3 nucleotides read TGTGCCAGCAACCGGGGAAGCGAGAGCTCTGGGGCCAACGTCCTGACTTTC.

The CDR3 DNA reads as TGTGCCAGCAGTGAACCCGAGTATGGCTACACCTTC. This codes for CASSEPEYGYTF. The chain employs TRBV6-1 and TRBJ1-2; D not resolved. Trimming left V 2 bases short and J 5 bases short, with 6 bases between. Germline assignment: CDR1 MNHNS and CDR2 SASEGT. The CDR3 spans 12 residues.

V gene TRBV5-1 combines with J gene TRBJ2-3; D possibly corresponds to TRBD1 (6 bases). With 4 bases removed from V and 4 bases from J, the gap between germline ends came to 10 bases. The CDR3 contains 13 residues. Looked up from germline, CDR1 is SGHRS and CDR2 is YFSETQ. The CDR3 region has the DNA TGCGCCAGCAGCGGAGGACAGCCAGATACGCAGTATTTT. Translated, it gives CASSGGQPDTQYF. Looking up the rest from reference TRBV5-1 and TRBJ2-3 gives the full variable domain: KAGVTQTPRYLIKTRGQQVTLSCSPISGHRSVSWYQQTPGQGLQFLFEYFSETQRNKGNFPGRFSGRQFSNSRSEMNVSTLELGDSALYLCASSGGQPDTQYFGPGTRLTVL.

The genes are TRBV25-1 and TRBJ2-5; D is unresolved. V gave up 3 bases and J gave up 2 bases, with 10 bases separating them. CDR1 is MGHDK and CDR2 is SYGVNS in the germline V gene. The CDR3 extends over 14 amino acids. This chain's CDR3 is CASSDFRGQETQYF. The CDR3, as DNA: TGTGCCAGCAGTGATTTTAGAGGTCAAGAGACCCAGTACTTC.

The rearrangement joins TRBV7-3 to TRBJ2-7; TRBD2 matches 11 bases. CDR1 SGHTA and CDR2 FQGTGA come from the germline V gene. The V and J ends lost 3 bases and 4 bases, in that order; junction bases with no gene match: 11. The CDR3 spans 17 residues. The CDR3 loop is CASSFQIAGGPVYEQYF. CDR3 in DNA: TGTGCCAGCAGCTTTCAGATAGCGGGAGGGCCGGTTTACGAGCAGTACTTC.

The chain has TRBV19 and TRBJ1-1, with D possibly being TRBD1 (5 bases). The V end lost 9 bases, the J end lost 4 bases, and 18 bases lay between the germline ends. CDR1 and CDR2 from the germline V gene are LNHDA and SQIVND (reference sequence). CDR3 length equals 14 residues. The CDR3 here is CARPGRPPGTEAFF. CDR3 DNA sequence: TGTGCCAGGCCGGGGCGGCCGCCGGGCACTGAAGCTTTCTTT.

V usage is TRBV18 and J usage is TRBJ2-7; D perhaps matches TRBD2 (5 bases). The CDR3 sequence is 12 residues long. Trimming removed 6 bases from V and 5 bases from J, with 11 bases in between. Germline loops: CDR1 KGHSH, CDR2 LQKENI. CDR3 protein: CASSPERNEQYF. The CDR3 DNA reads TGTGCCAGCTCCCCAGAGCGGAACGAGCAGTACTTC.

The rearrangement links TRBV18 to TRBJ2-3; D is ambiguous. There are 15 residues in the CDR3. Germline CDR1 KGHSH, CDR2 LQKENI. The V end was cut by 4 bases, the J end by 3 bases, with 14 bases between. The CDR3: CASSREDGGTDTQYF. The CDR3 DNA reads TGTGCCAGCTCACGCGAAGACGGTGGAACAGATACGCAGTATTTT.

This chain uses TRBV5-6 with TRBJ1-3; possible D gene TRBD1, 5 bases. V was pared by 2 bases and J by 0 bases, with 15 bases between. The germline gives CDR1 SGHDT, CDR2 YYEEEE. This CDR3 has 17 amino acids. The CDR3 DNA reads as TGTGCCAGCAGCTTCGGGGCCATTAGCCGCTCTGGAAACACCATATATTTT. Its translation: CASSFGAISRSGNTIYF. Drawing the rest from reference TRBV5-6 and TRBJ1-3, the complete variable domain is DAGVTQSPTHLIKTRGQQVTLRCSPKSGHDTVSWYQQALGQGPQFIFQYYEEEERQRGNFPDRFSGHQFPNYSSELNVNALLLGDSALYLCASSFGAISRSGNTIYFGEGSWLTVV.

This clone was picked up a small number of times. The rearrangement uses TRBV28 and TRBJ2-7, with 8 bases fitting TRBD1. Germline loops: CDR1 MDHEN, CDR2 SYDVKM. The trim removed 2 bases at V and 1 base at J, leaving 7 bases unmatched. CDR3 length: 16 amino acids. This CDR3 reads CASSLAVGTGSYEQYF. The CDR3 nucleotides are TGTGCCAGCAGTTTAGCAGTCGGGACAGGATCCTACGAGCAGTACTTC.

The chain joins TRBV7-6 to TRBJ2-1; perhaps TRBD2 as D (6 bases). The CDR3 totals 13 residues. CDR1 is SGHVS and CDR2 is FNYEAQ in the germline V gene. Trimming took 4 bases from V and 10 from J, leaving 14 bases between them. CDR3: CASSSGTLGEQFF. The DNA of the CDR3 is TGTGCCAGCAGCTCCGGGACTCTGGGGGAGCAGTTCTTC.

Here the CDR3 DNA reads TGTGCCAGTAGTACCCTTAATTCGCGGGACGAGCAGTACTTC. It specifies CASSTLNSRDEQYF. The chain recombines TRBV19 with TRBJ2-7; perhaps TRBD2 as D (5 bases). Trimming cost V 4 bases and J 5 bases, with 15 bases left between them. The CDR3 is 14 amino acids. Looked up from germline, CDR1 is LNHDA and CDR2 is SQIVND (reference sequence).

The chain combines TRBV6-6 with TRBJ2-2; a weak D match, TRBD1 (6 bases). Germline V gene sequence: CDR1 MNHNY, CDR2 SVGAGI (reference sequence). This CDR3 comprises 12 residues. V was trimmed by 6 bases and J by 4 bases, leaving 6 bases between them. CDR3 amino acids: CASRGGTGELFF. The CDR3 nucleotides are TGTGCCAGCAGAGGGGGCACCGGGGAGCTGTTTTTT.

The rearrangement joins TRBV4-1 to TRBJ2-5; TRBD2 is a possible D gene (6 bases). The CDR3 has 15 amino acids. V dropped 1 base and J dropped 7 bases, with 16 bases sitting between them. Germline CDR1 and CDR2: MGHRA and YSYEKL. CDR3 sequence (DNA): TGCGCCAGCAGCCAAGGAGCGGCGGGACTGAGGACCCAGTACTTC. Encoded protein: CASSQGAAGLRTQYF.